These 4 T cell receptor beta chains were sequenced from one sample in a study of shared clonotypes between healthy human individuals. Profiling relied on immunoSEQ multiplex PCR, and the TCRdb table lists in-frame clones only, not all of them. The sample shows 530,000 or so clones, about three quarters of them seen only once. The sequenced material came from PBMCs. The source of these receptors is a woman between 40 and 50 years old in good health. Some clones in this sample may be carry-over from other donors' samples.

This chain's CDR3 is CASSRMGEYNEQFF. The CDR3 bases are TGCGCCAGCAGTAGAATGGGGGAATACAATGAGCAGTTCTTC. This chain joins TRBV5-1 and TRBJ2-1; TRBD1 or TRBD2 may be the D gene (5 bases each). Germline assignment: CDR1 SGHRS and CDR2 YFSETQ. The CDR3 sequence is 14 residues long. The V gene lost 5 bases and the J gene lost 4 bases, with 13 bases spanning the gap.

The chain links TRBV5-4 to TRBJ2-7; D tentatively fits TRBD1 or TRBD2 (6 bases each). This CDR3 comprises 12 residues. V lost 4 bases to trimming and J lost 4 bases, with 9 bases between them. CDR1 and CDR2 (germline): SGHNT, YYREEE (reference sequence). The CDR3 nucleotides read TGTGCCAGCAGCCGGGGGCCGTACGAGCAGTACTTC. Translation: CASSRGPYEQYF.

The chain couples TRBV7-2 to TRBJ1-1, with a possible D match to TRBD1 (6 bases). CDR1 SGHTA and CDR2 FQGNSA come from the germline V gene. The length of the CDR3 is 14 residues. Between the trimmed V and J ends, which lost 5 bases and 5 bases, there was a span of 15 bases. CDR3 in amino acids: CASSPLGQTTEAFF. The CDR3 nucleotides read TGTGCCAGCAGCCCTTTAGGACAGACAACTGAAGCTTTCTTT.

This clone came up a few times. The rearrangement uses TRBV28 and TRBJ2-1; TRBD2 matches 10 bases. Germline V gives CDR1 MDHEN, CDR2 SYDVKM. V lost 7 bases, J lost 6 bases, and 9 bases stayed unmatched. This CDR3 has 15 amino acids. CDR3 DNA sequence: TGTGCCAGCAATCCAAGCGGGAGGGCCATCAATGAGCAGTTCTTC. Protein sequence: CASNPSGRAINEQFF.